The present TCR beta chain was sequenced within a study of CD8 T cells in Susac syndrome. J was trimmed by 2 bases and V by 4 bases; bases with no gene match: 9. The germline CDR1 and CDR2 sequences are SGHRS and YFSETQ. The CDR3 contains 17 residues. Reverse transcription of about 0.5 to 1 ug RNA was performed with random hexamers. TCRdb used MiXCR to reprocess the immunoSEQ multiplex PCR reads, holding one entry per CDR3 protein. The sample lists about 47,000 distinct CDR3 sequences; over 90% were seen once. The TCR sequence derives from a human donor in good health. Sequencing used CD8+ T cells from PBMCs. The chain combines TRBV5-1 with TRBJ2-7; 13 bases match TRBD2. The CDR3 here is CASSQATSGRPAYEQYF. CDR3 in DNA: TGCGCCAGCAGCCAAGCGACTAGCGGGAGGCCCGCCTACGAGCAGTACTTC.